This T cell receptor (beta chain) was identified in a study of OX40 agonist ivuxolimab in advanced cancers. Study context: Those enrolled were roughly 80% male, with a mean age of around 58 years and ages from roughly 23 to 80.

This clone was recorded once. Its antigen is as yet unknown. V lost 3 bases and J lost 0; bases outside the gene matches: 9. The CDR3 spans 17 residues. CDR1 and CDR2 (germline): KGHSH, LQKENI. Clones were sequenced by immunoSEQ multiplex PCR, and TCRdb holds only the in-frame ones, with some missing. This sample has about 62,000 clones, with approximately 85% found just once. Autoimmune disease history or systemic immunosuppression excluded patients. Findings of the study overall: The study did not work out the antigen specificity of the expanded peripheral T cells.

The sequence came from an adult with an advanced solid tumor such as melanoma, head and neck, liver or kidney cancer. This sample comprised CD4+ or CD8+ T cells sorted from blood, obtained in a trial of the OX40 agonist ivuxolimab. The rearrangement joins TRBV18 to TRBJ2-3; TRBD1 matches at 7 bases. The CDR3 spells CASSPPGQAHSTDTQYF. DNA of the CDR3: TGTGCCAGCTCACCTCCCGGACAGGCACACAGCACAGATACGCAGTATTTT. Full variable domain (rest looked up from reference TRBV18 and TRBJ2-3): NAGVMQNPRHLVRRRGQEARLRCSPMKGHSHVYWYRQLPEEGLKFMVYLQKENIIDESGMPKERFSAEFPKEGPSILRIQQVVRGDSAAYFCASSPPGQAHSTDTQYFGPGTRLTVL.